These 28 T cell receptor beta chains share one sample of origin, sequenced in a study of PD-L1 blockade in urothelial cancer. Clones were read by immunoSEQ multiplex PCR, and TCRdb kept only the in-frame ones, dropping some. This table has 58,000 or so clones, around 83% appearing once. The material was PBMCs, obtained around atezolizumab (anti-PD-L1) treatment. These receptors were collected from a man in his forties or fifties with urothelial cancer.

The rearrangement joins TRBV9 to TRBJ2-7; 9 bases align to TRBD1. The CDR3 runs to 15 residues. With V trimmed by 4 bases and J by 7 bases, 12 bases remained unmatched. Germline V gives CDR1 SGDLS, CDR2 YYNGEE. This chain's CDR3 is CASSLLGDRDGEQYF. CDR3 sequence (DNA): TGTGCCAGCAGCCTCCTCGGGGACAGGGATGGGGAGCAGTACTTC.

The chain carries TRBV6-6 and TRBJ2-7; no clear D. This CDR3 is built from 13 residues. Germline V CDR1 and CDR2: MNHNY, SVGAGI (reference sequence). Trimming took 0 bases from V and 6 from J, leaving 9 bases between them. The DNA for the CDR3 is TGTGCCAGCAGTTACTCGAACTCCCCCGAGCAGTACTTC. This sequence encodes CASSYSNSPEQYF.

The gene calls are TRBV5-4 and TRBJ2-7; 8 nucleotides match TRBD2. Germline CDR1 reads SGHNT; CDR2 reads YYREEE (reference sequence). V was clipped by 0 bases and J by 1 base; unmatched bases: 6. The CDR3 loop spans 16 amino acids. CDR3: CASSLGGSSGSYEQYF. Written as DNA, the CDR3 is TGTGCCAGCAGCTTGGGGGGGTCTAGCGGGTCCTACGAGCAGTACTTC.

The chain combines TRBV19 with TRBJ1-2; maybe TRBD1 (6 bases). The CDR3 is 13 amino acids. The germline V and J ends were trimmed by 5 bases and 2 bases, with 9 bases remaining between them. The germline V gene encodes CDR1 LNHDA and CDR2 SQIVND (reference sequence). The CDR3, as DNA: TGTGCCAGTAGTTTCCAGGGGAACTATGGCTACACCTTC. Protein product: CASSFQGNYGYTF.

V gene TRBV10-3 combines with J gene TRBJ1-2; D is unresolved. CDR1 is ENHRY, CDR2 SYGVKD, per germline. CDR3 length: 14 residues. V was shortened by 10 bases and J by 1 base, with 16 bases between the two germline ends. The CDR3 bases are TGTGCCACCGACAATGAATCCCGTAACTATGGCTACACCTTC. Translating it yields CATDNESRNYGYTF.

The chain employs TRBV7-9 and TRBJ2-1; D is perhaps TRBD2 (5 bases). V lost 5 bases, J lost 4 bases, and 12 bases lay in between. This CDR3 is 14 amino acids long. Germline lookup yields CDR1 SEHNR and CDR2 FQNEAQ (reference sequence). The chain's CDR3 is CASSPWTLYNEQFF. CDR3 coding DNA: TGTGCCAGCAGCCCATGGACTTTATACAATGAGCAGTTCTTC.

J is TRBJ2-6 and V is TRBV6-4; 8 bases align to TRBD1. The CDR3 runs 19 residues. V shed 0 bases and J 0 bases; nucleotides not matched to a gene: 7. Germline CDR1 MRHNA, CDR2 SNTAGT. The chain's CDR3 is CASSDSGAGGSSGANVLTF. The CDR3 bases are TGTGCCAGCAGTGACTCCGGGGCAGGGGGCAGCTCTGGGGCCAACGTCCTGACTTTC.

This chain joins TRBV27 and TRBJ2-5; perhaps TRBD1 as D (6 bases). Trimming took off 6 bases at V and 5 bases at J, with 22 bases between the two ends. This CDR3 contains 16 residues. Germline loops: CDR1 MNHEY, CDR2 SMNVEV (reference sequence). CDR3 DNA sequence: TGTGCCAGCAGGTCCCACGGGACAAACCCAGGGGAGACCCAGTACTTC. It translates to CASRSHGTNPGETQYF.

This clone has only one observation. J is TRBJ2-7 and V is TRBV7-2; possibly TRBD1 for D (5 bases). The CDR3 contains 13 residues. Between the trimmed V and J ends, which lost 3 bases and 0 bases, there was a span of 6 bases. The germline CDR1 and CDR2 sequences are SGHTA and FQGNSA. This CDR3 reads CASSLGPSYEQYF. The CDR3 region has the DNA TGTGCCAGCAGCTTGGGGCCCTCCTACGAGCAGTACTTC.

The chain links TRBV10-3 to TRBJ2-2, with 8 nucleotides matching TRBD1. CDR1 ENHRY and CDR2 SYGVKD come from the germline V gene. This CDR3 region has 19 residues. With V trimmed by 0 bases and J by 0 bases, 9 bases remained unmatched. The CDR3 protein is CAISESIDRGKTNTGELFF. Here the CDR3 DNA reads TGTGCCATCAGTGAGTCCATCGACAGGGGAAAAACGAACACCGGGGAGCTGTTTTTT.

J is TRBJ2-3 and V is TRBV7-9, with D unresolved. Germline values: CDR1 SEHNR, CDR2 FQNEAQ (reference sequence). The V end lost 3 bases, the J end lost 2 bases, and 9 bases lay between the germline ends. CDR3 size: 14 residues. The CDR3 bases are TGTGCCAGCAGCTTGGGCAGTCACACAGATACGCAGTATTTT. Translating gives CASSLGSHTDTQYF. The variable domain in full, completed from reference TRBV7-9 and TRBJ2-3, reads DTGVSQNPRHKITKRGQNVTFRCDPISEHNRLYWYRQTLGQGPEFLTYFQNEAQLEKSRLLSDRFSAERPKGSFSTLEIQRTEQGDSAMYLCASSLGSHTDTQYFGPGTRLTVL.

The chain uses TRBV5-6 and TRBJ1-4; 8 bases are shared with TRBD1. The CDR3 sequence is 14 residues long. J was trimmed by 6 bases and V by 4 bases; bases with no gene match: 5. CDR1 and CDR2 (germline): SGHDT, YYEEEE. The CDR3 reads CASSRGTGDEKLFF. The CDR3 DNA follows: TGTGCCAGCAGCCGCGGGACAGGAGATGAAAAACTGTTTTTT.

This chain connects TRBV5-1 to TRBJ2-1; weak D call: TRBD1 (6 bases). Germline-derived CDR1 and CDR2 are SGHRS and YFSETQ. The V end lost 0 bases, the J end lost 2 bases, and 12 bases lay between the germline ends. The CDR3 sequence is 16 residues long. The CDR3 spells CASSLGVTGPYNEQFF. The CDR3 nucleotides read TGCGCCAGCAGCTTGGGAGTGACAGGACCCTACAATGAGCAGTTCTTC. Based on the CDR3 plus reference TRBV5-1 and TRBJ2-1, the full variable domain is KAGVTQTPRYLIKTRGQQVTLSCSPISGHRSVSWYQQTPGQGLQFLFEYFSETQRNKGNFPGRFSGRQFSNSRSEMNVSTLELGDSALYLCASSLGVTGPYNEQFFGPGTRLTVL.

This sequence joins TRBV19 and TRBJ2-1; 15 nucleotides match TRBD2. The junction had 8 bases not matched to a gene; V was cut back by 5 bases and J by 9 bases. The CDR3 spans 16 residues. CDR1 and CDR2 from the germline V gene are LNHDA and SQIVND (reference sequence). Written as DNA, the CDR3 is TGTGCCAGTAGTCTCGAAGGACTAGCGGGAGGGAGTGAGCAGTTCTTC. Encoded protein: CASSLEGLAGGSEQFF.

The rearrangement joins TRBV5-4 to TRBJ2-5; tentative D call: TRBD1 (6 bases). CDR1 is SGHNT and CDR2 is YYREEE in the germline V gene (reference sequence). The CDR3 extends over 15 amino acids. V shed 4 bases and J shed 0 bases, with 13 bases lying between them. The CDR3 protein is CASSDFGTNQETQYF. The CDR3 region has the DNA TGTGCCAGCAGCGATTTCGGGACAAACCAAGAGACCCAGTACTTC.

The chain employs TRBV2 and TRBJ1-5; 9 nucleotides match TRBD1. The CDR3 contains 12 residues. The germline CDR1 and CDR2 sequences are SNHLY and FYNNEI. Unmatched junction bases numbered 0, after V lost 1 base and J lost 11 bases. The CDR3 spells CASSEGTGAQHF. The CDR3 DNA reads as TGTGCCAGCAGTGAAGGGACAGGGGCCCAGCATTTT.

The chain combines TRBV4-1 with TRBJ2-3; no reliable D call. Looked up from germline, CDR1 is MGHRA and CDR2 is YSYEKL. The V end lost 8 bases, the J end lost 4 bases, and 22 bases lay between the germline ends. The CDR3 spans 16 residues. CDR3 sequence reads: CASRGDGFLSPDTQYF. CDR3 bases: TGCGCCAGCCGAGGAGATGGCTTCCTCTCCCCAGATACGCAGTATTTT.

The chain has TRBV7-9 and TRBJ2-7, with 7 nucleotides matching TRBD1. Germline CDR1 and CDR2: SEHNR and FQNEAQ (reference sequence). The ends lost 5 bases at V and 1 base at J; junction bases unmatched: 2. The CDR3 is made up of 13 amino acids. The chain's CDR3 is CASSLDRSYEQYF. The CDR3 coding sequence is TGTGCCAGCAGCCTGGACAGGTCCTACGAGCAGTACTTC. Looking up the rest from reference TRBV7-9 and TRBJ2-7 gives the full variable domain: DTGVSQNPRHKITKRGQNVTFRCDPISEHNRLYWYRQTLGQGPEFLTYFQNEAQLEKSRLLSDRFSAERPKGSFSTLEIQRTEQGDSAMYLCASSLDRSYEQYFGPGTRLTVT.

The gene calls are TRBV28 and TRBJ2-1; TRBD2 agrees at 10 bases. Germline V lookup: CDR1 MDHEN, CDR2 SYDVKM. The CDR3 length is 15 residues. V was clipped by 3 bases and J by 6 bases; unmatched bases: 5. The CDR3 DNA is TGTGCCAGCAGTTTGACTAGCGGGCTCTCCAATGAGCAGTTCTTC. Its protein is CASSLTSGLSNEQFF.

The DNA for the CDR3 is TGTGCCAGCAGTTACATGAGGGCCGTAAACGAGCAGTACTTC. It yields the protein CASSYMRAVNEQYF. This rearrangement joins TRBV6-6 to TRBJ2-7; D is perhaps TRBD2 (5 bases). Per the germline V gene, CDR1 is MNHNY and CDR2 is SVGAGI (reference sequence). V was shortened by 2 bases and J by 5 bases, with 13 bases between the two germline ends. This CDR3 is built from 14 residues.

This clone was picked up a small number of times. This chain uses TRBV4-1 with TRBJ2-1; the match to TRBD2 covers 10 bases. Germline CDR1 MGHRA, CDR2 YSYEKL. Losses at the gene ends were 1 base for V and 7 bases for J; bases not matched to a gene: 7. This CDR3 has 16 residues. In DNA form, the CDR3 reads TGCGCCAGCAGCCAAGCTCTAGCGGGAGTTCAAAATGAGCAGTTCTTC. Its protein is CASSQALAGVQNEQFF.

This clone counts as medium-sized. The chain carries TRBV5-7 and TRBJ2-2, with TRBD1 as a possible D gene (6 bases). TRBV5-7 is an ORF; its function is uncertain. V gave up 0 bases and J gave up 2 bases, with 11 bases separating them. The CDR3 loop spans 16 amino acids. The CDR3 protein is CASSLGGDTNTGELFF. The CDR3 region has the DNA TGTGCCAGCAGCTTGGGAGGGGACACTAACACCGGGGAGCTGTTTTTT.

The chain recombines TRBV9 with TRBJ2-2; 13 nucleotides agree with TRBD2. Germline V gene data show CDR1 as SGDLS and CDR2 as YYNGEE. The CDR3 extends over 17 amino acids. V trimming: 1 base; J trimming: 6 bases; junction bases outside the gene matches: 6. CDR3 residues: CASSVIRTSGSAGELFF. In nucleotides, the CDR3 is TGTGCCAGCAGCGTAATTCGGACTAGCGGGAGCGCCGGGGAGCTGTTTTTT.

V is TRBV18 and J is TRBJ2-1; D is unresolved. The CDR3 has 12 residues. Germline V lookup: CDR1 KGHSH, CDR2 LQKENI. V was trimmed by 3 bases and J by 7 bases, leaving 7 bases between them. Here the CDR3 reads CASSPNSNEQFF. In nucleotides, the CDR3 is TGTGCCAGCTCACCTAATTCGAATGAGCAGTTCTTC.

Concerning this clone itself: One end of the junction fails to match germline, which may point to a read error. The rearrangement links TRBV28 to TRBJ1-2; TRBD1 aligns across 7 bases. The CDR3 has 12 residues. CDR1 MDHEN and CDR2 SYDVKM come from the germline V gene. The CDR3 protein is CASSPPLRQGSF. Here the CDR3 DNA reads TGTGCCAGCAGTCCCCCTCTCCGACAGGGTTCCTTC.

The chain joins TRBV7-2 to TRBJ2-1; TRBD2 might be the D (5 bases). CDR3 size: 14 residues. V gave up 7 bases and J gave up 8 bases, with 18 bases separating them. Germline CDR1 reads SGHTA; CDR2 reads FQGNSA. The CDR3 protein is CASKRDPHPDEQFF. CDR3 sequence (DNA): TGTGCCAGCAAGAGGGATCCCCATCCGGATGAGCAGTTCTTC.

This clone appeared a single time. The chain links TRBV21-1 to TRBJ1-5. TRBV21-1 has pseudogene status. This CDR3 comprises 16 residues. CDR3 sequence: CASSSAGEAYNQPQHF. The CDR3 DNA reads as TGTGCCAGCAGCAGTGCGGGGGAGGCGTACAATCAGCCCCAGCATTTT.

This chain links TRBV7-3 with TRBJ1-1, with D perhaps TRBD1 (5 bases). This CDR3 contains 15 residues. V was trimmed by 6 bases and J by 4 bases, leaving 18 bases between them. The germline V gene has CDR1 SGHTA and CDR2 FQGTGA. CDR3 sequence reads: CASSPGPGRGTEAFF. The CDR3 DNA reads as TGTGCCAGCAGTCCTGGACCAGGTAGGGGCACTGAAGCTTTCTTT.